This is a list of T cell receptor beta chains from one sample in a study of cytomegalovirus exposure and HLA in healthy donors. Some clones are missing from TCRdb's copy, which holds only in-frame ones; the method was immunoSEQ multiplex PCR. The repertoire holds some 130,000 clones, with less than 90% as singletons. What was sequenced was PBMCs. Receptors originate from a man in his forties in good health and CMV-seronegative. CDR3s include the opening cysteine and the closing phenylalanine or tryptophan. The D gene is left open where the match is weak. Expanded clones get a size class; other rows say once, few or many, or leave the size out.

v_gene: TRBV7-8
j_gene: TRBJ1-5
d_gene: TRBD1
abundance: NA
CDR3nt: TGTGCCAGCACCATACTGACAGGGGATCAGCCCCAGCATTTT
CDR3aa: CASTILTGDQPQHF

v_gene: TRBV2
j_gene: TRBJ1-4
d_gene: TRBD1
abundance: NA
CDR3nt: TGTGCCAGCAGACCAGGGACAGGGAATAATGAAAAACTGTTTTTT
CDR3aa: CASRPGTGNNEKLFF

v_gene: TRBV7-8
j_gene: TRBJ2-2
d_gene: NA
abundance: NA
CDR3nt: TGTGCCAGCAGCTACGACTGGTCGAACACCGGGGAGCTGTTTTTT
CDR3aa: CASSYDWSNTGELFF

v_gene: TRBV11-2
j_gene: TRBJ2-1
d_gene: TRBD2
abundance: NA
CDR3nt: TGTGCCAGCAGCCCCCGTGATAGCGGGGGGATAAATGAGCAGTTCTTC
CDR3aa: CASSPRDSGGINEQFF

v_gene: TRBV2
j_gene: TRBJ1-1
d_gene: NA
abundance: NA
CDR3nt: TGTGCCAGCAGTGAACGCGGAGCCCAGAACACTGAAGCTTTCTTT
CDR3aa: CASSERGAQNTEAFF

v_gene: TRBV25-1
j_gene: TRBJ2-1
d_gene: NA
abundance: NA
CDR3nt: TGTGCCAGCAGTCGGTTAGCGGAACCCTACAATGAGCAGTTCTTC
CDR3aa: CASSRLAEPYNEQFF

v_gene: TRBV6-5
j_gene: TRBJ2-2
d_gene: TRBD1
abundance: NA
CDR3nt: TGTGCCAGCAGCACGGGACAGGCGAACACCGGGGAGCTGTTTTTT
CDR3aa: CASSTGQANTGELFF

v_gene: TRBV19
j_gene: TRBJ1-5
d_gene: NA
abundance: once
CDR3nt: TGTGCCAGTAGTATAGTCGACATTAGCAATCAGCCCCAGCATTTT
CDR3aa: CASSIVDISNQPQHF

v_gene: TRBV9
j_gene: TRBJ1-2
d_gene: TRBD1
abundance: NA
CDR3nt: TGTGCCAGCAGCGTAGAGAGGGACAGGGGTATAAGCTACACCTTC
CDR3aa: CASSVERDRGISYTF

v_gene: TRBV5-1
j_gene: TRBJ1-1
d_gene: TRBD1
abundance: once
CDR3nt: TGCGCCAGCAGCTTGGGTGACAGGGGGCTCCTTCCAACTGAAGCTTTCTTT
CDR3aa: CASSLGDRGLLPTEAFF

v_gene: TRBV7-3
j_gene: TRBJ1-6
d_gene: NA
abundance: NA
CDR3nt: TGTGCCACCTACACTACAGGGAATAATTCACCCCTCCACTTT
CDR3aa: CATYTTGNNSPLHF

v_gene: TRBV11-2
j_gene: TRBJ2-2
d_gene: NA
abundance: NA
CDR3nt: TGTGCCAGCAGCACCCCAGGGTTCCGGGAGCTGTTTTTT
CDR3aa: CASSTPGFRELFF

v_gene: TRBV6-1
j_gene: TRBJ2-7
d_gene: NA
abundance: once
CDR3nt: TGTGCCAGCAGTCAAGACCCCGGGACTCTCGGATCCGAGCAGTACTTC
CDR3aa: CASSQDPGTLGSEQYF

v_gene: TRBV19
j_gene: TRBJ1-1
d_gene: NA
abundance: NA
CDR3nt: TGTGCCAGTAGTATGCCGAGGAACACTGAAGCTTTCTTT
CDR3aa: CASSMPRNTEAFF

v_gene: TRBV2
j_gene: TRBJ2-7
d_gene: NA
abundance: NA
CDR3nt: TGTGCCAGCAGTGAAAACAGGTTTCGATACTACGAGCAGTACTTC
CDR3aa: CASSENRFRYYEQYF

v_gene: TRBV2
j_gene: TRBJ2-3
d_gene: NA
abundance: NA
CDR3nt: TGTGCCAGCCGCTCGGTCTTTGATACGCAGTATTTT
CDR3aa: CASRSVFDTQYF

v_gene: TRBV4-3
j_gene: TRBJ2-7
d_gene: TRBD2
abundance: NA
CDR3nt: TGCGCCAGCAGCCAAGAAACTAGCGGCCTTTACGAGCAGTACTTC
CDR3aa: CASSQETSGLYEQYF